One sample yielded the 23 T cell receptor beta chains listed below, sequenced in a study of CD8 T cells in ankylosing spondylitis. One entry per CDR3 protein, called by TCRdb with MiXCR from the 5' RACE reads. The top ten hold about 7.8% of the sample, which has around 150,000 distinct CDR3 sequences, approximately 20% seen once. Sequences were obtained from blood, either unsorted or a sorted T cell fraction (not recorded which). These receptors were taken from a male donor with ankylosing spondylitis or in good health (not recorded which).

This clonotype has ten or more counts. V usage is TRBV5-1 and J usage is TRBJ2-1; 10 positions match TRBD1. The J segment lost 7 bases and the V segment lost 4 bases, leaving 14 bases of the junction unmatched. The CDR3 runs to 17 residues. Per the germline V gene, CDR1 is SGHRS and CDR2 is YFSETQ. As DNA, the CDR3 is TGCGCCAGCAGCCCTCGGCCAGACAGGGGGCTCCGAAATGAGCAGTTCTTC. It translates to CASSPRPDRGLRNEQFF.

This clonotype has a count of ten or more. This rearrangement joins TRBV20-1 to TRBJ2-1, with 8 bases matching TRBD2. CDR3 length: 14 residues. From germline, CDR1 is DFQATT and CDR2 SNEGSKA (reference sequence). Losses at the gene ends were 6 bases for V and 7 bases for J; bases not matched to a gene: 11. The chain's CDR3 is CSALPLAGANEQFF. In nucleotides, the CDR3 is TGCAGTGCCCTACCCCTAGCGGGTGCAAATGAGCAGTTCTTC.

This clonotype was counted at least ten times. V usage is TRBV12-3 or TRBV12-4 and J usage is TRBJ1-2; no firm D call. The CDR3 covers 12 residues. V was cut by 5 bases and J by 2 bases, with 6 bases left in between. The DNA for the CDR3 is TGTGCCAGCAGTCGGCAGAACTATGGCTACACCTTC. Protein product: CASSRQNYGYTF.

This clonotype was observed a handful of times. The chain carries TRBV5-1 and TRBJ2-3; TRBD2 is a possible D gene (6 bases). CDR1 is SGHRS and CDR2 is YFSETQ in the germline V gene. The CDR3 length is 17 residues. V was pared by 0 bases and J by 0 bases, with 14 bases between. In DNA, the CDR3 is TGCGCCAGCAGCTTGGATGGTCGGGACTCTAGCACAGATACGCAGTATTTT. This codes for CASSLDGRDSSTDTQYF.

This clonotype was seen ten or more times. The CDR3: CSVVKPNHPSFF. The CDR3, as DNA: TGCAGCGTTGTTAAGCCTAACCATCCCTCCTTCTTC. This chain links TRBV29-1 with TRBJ2-1; D is unresolved. Between the trimmed V and J ends, which lost 4 bases and 16 bases, there was a span of 20 bases. Germline V gives CDR1 SQVTM, CDR2 ANQGSEA. The CDR3 extends over 12 amino acids.

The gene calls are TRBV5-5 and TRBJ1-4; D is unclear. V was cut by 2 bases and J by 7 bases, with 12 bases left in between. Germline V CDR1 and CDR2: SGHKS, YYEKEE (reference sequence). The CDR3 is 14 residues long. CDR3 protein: CASSLGQPPEKLFF. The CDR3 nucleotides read TGTGCCAGCAGCTTAGGCCAGCCCCCTGAAAAACTGTTTTTT.

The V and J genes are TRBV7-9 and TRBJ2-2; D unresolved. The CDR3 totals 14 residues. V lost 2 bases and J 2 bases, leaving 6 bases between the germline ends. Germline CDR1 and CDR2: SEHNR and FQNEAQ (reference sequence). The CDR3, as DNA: TGTGCCAGCAGCTTACCACAAAACACCGGGGAGCTGTTTTTT. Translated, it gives CASSLPQNTGELFF.

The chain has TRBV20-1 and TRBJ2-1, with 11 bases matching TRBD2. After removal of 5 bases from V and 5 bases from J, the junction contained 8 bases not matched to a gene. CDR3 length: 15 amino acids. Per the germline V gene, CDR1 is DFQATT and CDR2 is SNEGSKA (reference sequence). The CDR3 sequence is CSASVAGGGDNEQFF. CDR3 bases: TGCAGTGCTTCCGTAGCGGGAGGGGGGGACAATGAGCAGTTCTTC.

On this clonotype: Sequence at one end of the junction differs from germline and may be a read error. The CDR3 DNA reads TGTACCAGCAGTTACTCGCAGGGGACCTACGAGCAGTACTTC. It yields the protein CTSSYSQGTYEQYF. V and J are TRBV6-5 and TRBJ2-7; D might be TRBD1 (6 bases). The CDR3 length is 14 residues. Germline CDR1 MNHEY, CDR2 SVGAGI.

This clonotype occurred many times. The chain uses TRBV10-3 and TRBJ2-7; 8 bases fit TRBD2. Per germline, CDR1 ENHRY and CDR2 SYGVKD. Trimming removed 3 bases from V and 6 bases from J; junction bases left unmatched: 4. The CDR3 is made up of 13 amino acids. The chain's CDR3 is CAISDAGGGEQYF. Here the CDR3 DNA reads TGTGCCATCAGTGATGCGGGGGGCGGCGAGCAGTACTTC.

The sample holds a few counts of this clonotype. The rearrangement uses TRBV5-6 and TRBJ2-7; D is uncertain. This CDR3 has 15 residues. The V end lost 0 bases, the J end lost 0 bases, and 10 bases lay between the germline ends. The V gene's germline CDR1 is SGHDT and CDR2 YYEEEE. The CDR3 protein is CASSLVRKSSYEQYF. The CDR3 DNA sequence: TGTGCCAGCAGCTTGGTGCGGAAAAGCTCCTACGAGCAGTACTTC.

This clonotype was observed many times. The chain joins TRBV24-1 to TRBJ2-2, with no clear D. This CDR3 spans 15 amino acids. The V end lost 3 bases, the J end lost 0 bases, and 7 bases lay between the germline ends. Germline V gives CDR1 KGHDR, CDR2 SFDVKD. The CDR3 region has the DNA TGTGCCACCAGTGATCCTAGTACGAACACCGGGGAGCTGTTTTTT. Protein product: CATSDPSTNTGELFF.

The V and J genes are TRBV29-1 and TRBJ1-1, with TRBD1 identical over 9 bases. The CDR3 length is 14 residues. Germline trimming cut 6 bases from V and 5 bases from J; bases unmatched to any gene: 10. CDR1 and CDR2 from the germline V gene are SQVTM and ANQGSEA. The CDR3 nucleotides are TGCAGCGTGGACAGGGGTTGGGGAAGTACTGAAGCTTTCTTT. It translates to CSVDRGWGSTEAFF. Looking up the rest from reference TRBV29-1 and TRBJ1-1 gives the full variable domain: SAVISQKPSRDICQRGTSLTIQCQVDSQVTMMFWYRQQPGQSLTLIATANQGSEATYESGFVIDKFPISRPNLTFSTLTVSNMSPEDSSIYLCSVDRGWGSTEAFFGQGTRLTVV.

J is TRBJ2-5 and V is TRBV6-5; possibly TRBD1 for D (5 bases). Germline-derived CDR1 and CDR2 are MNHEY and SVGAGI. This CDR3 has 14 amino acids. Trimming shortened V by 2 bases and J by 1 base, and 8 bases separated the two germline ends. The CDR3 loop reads CASSYRGTQETQYF. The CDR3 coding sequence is TGTGCCAGCAGTTACAGGGGCACCCAAGAGACCCAGTACTTC.

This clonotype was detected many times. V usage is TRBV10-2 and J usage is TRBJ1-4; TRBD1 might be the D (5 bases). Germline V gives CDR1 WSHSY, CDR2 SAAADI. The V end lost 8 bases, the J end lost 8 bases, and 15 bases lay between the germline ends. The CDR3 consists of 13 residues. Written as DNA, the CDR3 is TGCGCCAGCTCTCAGGGTGGCGTCGAAAAACTGTTTTTT. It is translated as CASSQGGVEKLFF.

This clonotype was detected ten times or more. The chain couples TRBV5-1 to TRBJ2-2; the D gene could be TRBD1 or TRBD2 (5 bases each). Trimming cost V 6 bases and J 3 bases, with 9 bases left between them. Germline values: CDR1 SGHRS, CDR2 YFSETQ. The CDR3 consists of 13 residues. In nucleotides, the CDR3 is TGCGCCAGCACTCTGGGGGACACCGGGGAGCTGTTTTTT. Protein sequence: CASTLGDTGELFF.

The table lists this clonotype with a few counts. CDR3 DNA: TGTGCCAGCAGTTTTAAAGGGATATACACCGGGGAGCTGTTTTTT. Translation gives CASSFKGIYTGELFF. The V and J genes are TRBV28 and TRBJ2-2; no clear D gene. Germline loops: CDR1 MDHEN, CDR2 SYDVKM. The V gene lost 3 bases and the J gene lost 3 bases, with 11 bases spanning the gap. The CDR3 is 15 residues long.

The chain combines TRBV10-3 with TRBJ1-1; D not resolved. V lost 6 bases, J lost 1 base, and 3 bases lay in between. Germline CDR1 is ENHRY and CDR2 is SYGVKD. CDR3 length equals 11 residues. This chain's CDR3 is CAIRGNTEAFF. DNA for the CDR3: TGTGCCATCAGGGGGAACACTGAAGCTTTCTTT.

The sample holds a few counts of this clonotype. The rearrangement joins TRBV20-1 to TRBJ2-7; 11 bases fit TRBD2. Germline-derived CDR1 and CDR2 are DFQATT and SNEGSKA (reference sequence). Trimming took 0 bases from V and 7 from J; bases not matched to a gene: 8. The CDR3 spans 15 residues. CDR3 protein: CSARDRRLAGGEQYF. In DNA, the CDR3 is TGCAGTGCTAGAGATCGGAGGCTAGCGGGGGGTGAGCAGTACTTC.

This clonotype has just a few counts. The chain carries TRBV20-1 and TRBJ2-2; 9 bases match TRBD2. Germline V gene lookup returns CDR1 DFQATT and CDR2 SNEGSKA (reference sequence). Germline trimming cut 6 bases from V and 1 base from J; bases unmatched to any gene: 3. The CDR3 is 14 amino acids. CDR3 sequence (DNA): TGCAGTGCCCGGACTAGCGAGAACACCGGGGAGCTGTTTTTT. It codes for CSARTSENTGELFF.

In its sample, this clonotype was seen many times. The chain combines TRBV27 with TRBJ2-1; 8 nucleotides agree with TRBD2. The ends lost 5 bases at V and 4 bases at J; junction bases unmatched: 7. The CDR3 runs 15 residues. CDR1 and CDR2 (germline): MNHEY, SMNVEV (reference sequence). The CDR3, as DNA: TGTGCCAGCAGTAAACGGACTAGCAGATACAATGAGCAGTTCTTC. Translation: CASSKRTSRYNEQFF.

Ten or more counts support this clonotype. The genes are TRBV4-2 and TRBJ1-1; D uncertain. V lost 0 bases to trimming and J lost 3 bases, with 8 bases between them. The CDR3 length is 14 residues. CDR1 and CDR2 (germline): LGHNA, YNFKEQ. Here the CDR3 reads CASSQDFSYTEAFF. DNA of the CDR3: TGTGCCAGCAGCCAAGATTTCTCGTACACTGAAGCTTTCTTT.

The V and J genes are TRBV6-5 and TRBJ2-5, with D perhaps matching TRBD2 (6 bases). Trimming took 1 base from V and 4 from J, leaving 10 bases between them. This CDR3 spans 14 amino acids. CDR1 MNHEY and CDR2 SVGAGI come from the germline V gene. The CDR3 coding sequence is TGTGCCAGCAGTTACTGGCTAGCGAGAGAGACCCAGTACTTC. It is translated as CASSYWLARETQYF.